This T cell receptor beta chain was identified during a study of T cell responses to AZD1222 COVID-19 vaccine. Concerning this clone: Its antigen is unidentified.

Study-wide points: Baseline seropositivity occurred in only a handful of AZD1222 recipients. Dominant at 160-218 and 743-854, vaccine-associated CD4 TCRs also spanned spike. Repertoires were obtained solely post-peak T cell response. Reportedly, close to half of spike-specific TCRs are directed against unmutated variant regions.

Method: immunoSEQ multiplex PCR; TCRdb's copy keeps in-frame clones and lacks some. The data show over 120,000 clones, approximately 93% seen once. V gave up 4 bases and J gave up 0 bases; unmatched junction bases: 8. This CDR3 spans 19 amino acids. Germline assignment: CDR1 MGHRA and CDR2 YSYEKL. The gene calls are TRBV4-1 and TRBJ2-6; 11 bases align to TRBD1. This receptor was taken from an adult who had recovered from COVID-19. The sequences come from peripheral blood, collected after recovery from COVID-19. The CDR3 reads CASSRLPGQGVSGANVLTF. CDR3 DNA sequence: TGCGCCAGCAGCCGCCTTCCGGGACAGGGGGTCTCTGGGGCCAACGTCCTGACTTTC.